The 11 T cell receptor beta chains below were found in one sample sequenced in a study of chemoradiotherapy in HPV16-positive cancers. TCRdb's table, derived via immunoSEQ multiplex PCR, lists solely in-frame clones and lacks some. The repertoire has about 68,000 clones, 88% of them found once; the top ten carry roughly 4.2%. Material: blood, obtained from a patient who underwent chemoradiotherapy. These receptors originate from a human donor with HPV-associated anogenital cancer.

Only a few counts were recorded for this clone. The chain couples TRBV5-1 to TRBJ1-3; D perhaps matches TRBD1 (6 bases). The CDR3 totals 17 residues. Germline V gives CDR1 SGHRS, CDR2 YFSETQ. The V end lost 6 bases, the J end lost 0 bases, and 19 bases lay between the germline ends. The CDR3 region has the DNA TGCGCCAGCAATCTGGACAGAGGAGGGTTCTCTGGAAACACCATATATTTT. Encoded protein: CASNLDRGGFSGNTIYF.

V usage is TRBV6-5 and J usage is TRBJ2-7; maybe TRBD1 (5 bases). Germline CDR1 reads MNHEY; CDR2 reads SVGAGI. The CDR3 is 15 amino acids. V was cut by 6 bases and J by 2 bases, with 17 bases left in between. The CDR3 nucleotides read TGTGCCAGCAGCCGGCAGGGCCGTCTTCCCTACGAGCAGTACTTC. Translation gives CASSRQGRLPYEQYF.

This clone was observed a handful of times. CDR3 loop: CASSWRFSAEAFF. The CDR3 nucleotides are TGTGCCAGCAGCTGGAGGTTTTCCGCTGAAGCTTTCTTT. The chain combines TRBV7-9 with TRBJ1-1, with D unresolved. Germline loops: CDR1 SEHNR, CDR2 FQNEAQ (reference sequence). With 4 bases removed from V and 6 bases from J, the gap between germline ends came to 12 bases. There are 13 residues in the CDR3. Full variable domain (remainder filled in from reference TRBV7-9 and TRBJ1-1): DTGVSQNPRHKITKRGQNVTFRCDPISEHNRLYWYRQTLGQGPEFLTYFQNEAQLEKSRLLSDRFSAERPKGSFSTLEIQRTEQGDSAMYLCASSWRFSAEAFFGQGTRLTVV.

The chain employs TRBV27 and TRBJ2-7; D not certain. From germline, CDR1 is MNHEY and CDR2 SMNVEV (reference sequence). The CDR3 is made up of 12 amino acids. V lost 7 bases, J lost 5 bases, and 12 bases lay in between. The CDR3 spells CASTSTRNEQYF. In nucleotides, the CDR3 is TGTGCCAGCACCTCGACAAGGAACGAGCAGTACTTC.

V and J are TRBV5-1 and TRBJ2-3; TRBD1 agrees at 7 bases. CDR3 length: 15 amino acids. Germline CDR1 SGHRS, CDR2 YFSETQ. The ends lost 2 bases at V and 2 bases at J; junction bases unmatched: 5. CDR3 sequence reads: CASSFRDRDTDTQYF. CDR3 nucleotides: TGCGCCAGCAGCTTTCGAGACAGGGACACAGATACGCAGTATTTT.

The chain carries TRBV7-6 and TRBJ2-6; D not certain. Deletions cut 1 base from V and 6 bases from J, with 7 bases between. The germline V gene has CDR1 SGHVS and CDR2 FNYEAQ. The CDR3 is 14 residues long. CDR3: CASSLEASANVLTF. As DNA, the CDR3 is TGTGCCAGCAGCTTAGAGGCGTCGGCCAACGTCCTGACTTTC.

The chain is built from TRBV29-1 and TRBJ2-6, with 7 nucleotides matching TRBD1. V dropped 4 bases and J dropped 2; count of bases not matched to a gene: 2. The CDR3 extends over 14 amino acids. The germline V gene encodes CDR1 SQVTM and CDR2 ANQGSEA. CDR3 amino acids: CSVVGQPGANVLTF. The CDR3 DNA is TGCAGCGTTGTGGGACAGCCTGGGGCCAACGTCCTGACTTTC.

The count of this clone is one. The chain uses TRBV9 and TRBJ1-2; the match to TRBD1 covers 12 bases. V shed 7 bases and J 4 bases; nucleotides not matched to a gene: 11. Germline V lookup: CDR1 SGDLS, CDR2 YYNGEE. This CDR3 region has 16 residues. The CDR3 sequence is CASRSGDRGRGYGYTF. The CDR3 DNA reads TGTGCCAGCCGGTCGGGGGACAGGGGGCGCGGCTATGGCTACACCTTC. The full variable domain, its missing parts supplied by reference TRBV9 and TRBJ1-2, is DSGVTQTPKHLITATGQRVTLRCSPRSGDLSVYWYQQSLDQGLQFLIQYYNGEERAKGNILERFSAQQFPDLHSELNLSSLELGDSALYFCASRSGDRGRGYGYTFGSGTRLTVV.

The rearrangement links TRBV7-9 to TRBJ2-5, with 7 bases fitting TRBD1. V trimming: 5 bases; J trimming: 1 base; junction bases outside the gene matches: 13. CDR3 size: 17 residues. Germline V gene lookup returns CDR1 SEHNR and CDR2 FQNEAQ (reference sequence). CDR3 in amino acids: CASSRPSGQPFQETQYF. In DNA form, the CDR3 reads TGTGCCAGCAGCCGCCCCTCGGGACAGCCTTTCCAAGAGACCCAGTACTTC.

This chain connects TRBV5-1 to TRBJ2-7; possible D gene TRBD2, 5 bases. With 0 bases removed from V and 5 bases from J, the gap between germline ends came to 12 bases. CDR3 length: 14 residues. Germline loops: CDR1 SGHRS, CDR2 YFSETQ. The CDR3 DNA reads TGCGCCAGCAGCTTGGGAGCTAGCCGAGACGAGCAGTACTTC. It encodes CASSLGASRDEQYF.

The table lists this clone with a count of one. V gene TRBV7-9 combines with J gene TRBJ1-1; the D gene is possibly TRBD1 (5 bases). Germline CDR1 is SEHNR and CDR2 is FQNEAQ (reference sequence). V was pared by 1 base and J by 0 bases, with 9 bases between. The CDR3 length is 15 residues. The CDR3 DNA sequence: TGTGCCAGCAGCTTAGGGGGGGTCCTGAACACTGAAGCTTTCTTT. Translated, it gives CASSLGGVLNTEAFF.